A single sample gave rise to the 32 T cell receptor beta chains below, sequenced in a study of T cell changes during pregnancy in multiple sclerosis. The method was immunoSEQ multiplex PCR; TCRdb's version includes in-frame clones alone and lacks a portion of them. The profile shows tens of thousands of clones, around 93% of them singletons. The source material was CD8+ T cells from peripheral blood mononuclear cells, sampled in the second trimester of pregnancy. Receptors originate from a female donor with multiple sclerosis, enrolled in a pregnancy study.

In nucleotides, the CDR3 is TGCGCCAGCAGCCAAGGCCAGTTGTCCTACGAGCAGTACTTC. It yields the protein CASSQGQLSYEQYF. The genes are TRBV4-1 and TRBJ2-7; D unclear. Trimming left V 1 base short and J 1 base short, with 8 bases between. This CDR3 region has 14 residues. From germline, CDR1 is MGHRA and CDR2 YSYEKL.

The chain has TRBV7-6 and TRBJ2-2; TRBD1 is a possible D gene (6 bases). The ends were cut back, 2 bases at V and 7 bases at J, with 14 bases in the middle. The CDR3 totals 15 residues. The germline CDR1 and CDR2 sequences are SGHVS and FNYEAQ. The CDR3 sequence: CASSLYTGTDGELFF. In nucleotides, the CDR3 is TGTGCCAGCAGCTTATATACAGGGACGGACGGGGAGCTGTTTTTT.

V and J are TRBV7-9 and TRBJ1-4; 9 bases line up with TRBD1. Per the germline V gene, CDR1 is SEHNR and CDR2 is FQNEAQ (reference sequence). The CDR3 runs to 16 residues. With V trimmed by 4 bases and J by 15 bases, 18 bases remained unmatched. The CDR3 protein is CASSSQTGGAGYPVFF. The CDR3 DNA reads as TGTGCCAGCAGCTCGCAAACAGGGGGCGCAGGGTATCCGGTGTTTTTT.

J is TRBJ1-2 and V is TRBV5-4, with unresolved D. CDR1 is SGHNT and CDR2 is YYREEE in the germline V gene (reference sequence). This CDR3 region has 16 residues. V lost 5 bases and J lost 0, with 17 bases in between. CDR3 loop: CASSLRREVPNYGYTF. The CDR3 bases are TGTGCCAGCAGTTTAAGACGAGAGGTGCCTAACTATGGCTACACCTTC.

CDR3 bases: TGTGCCAGCAGTGAAACTAGCGGGGGAGGGGAGACCCAGTACTTC. It codes for CASSETSGGGETQYF. The chain has TRBV6-4 and TRBJ2-5; 11 bases agree with TRBD2. Germline lookup yields CDR1 MRHNA and CDR2 SNTAGT. V trimming: 3 bases; J trimming: 5 bases; junction bases outside the gene matches: 5. The CDR3 totals 15 residues.

The chain's CDR3 is CASSWDLNTEAFF. DNA of the CDR3: TGTGCCAGCAGCTGGGACTTGAACACTGAAGCTTTCTTT. The V and J genes are TRBV5-5 and TRBJ1-1, with TRBD1 as a possible D gene (5 bases). The CDR3 is 13 residues long. The germline V and J ends were trimmed by 3 bases and 0 bases, with 6 bases remaining between them. Germline V gene data show CDR1 as SGHKS and CDR2 as YYEKEE (reference sequence).

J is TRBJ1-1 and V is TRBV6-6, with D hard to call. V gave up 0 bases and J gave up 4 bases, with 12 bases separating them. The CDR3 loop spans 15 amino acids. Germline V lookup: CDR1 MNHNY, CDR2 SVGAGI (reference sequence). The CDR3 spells CASSYSNPRRTEAFF. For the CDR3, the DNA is TGTGCCAGCAGTTACTCGAACCCGAGGCGCACTGAAGCTTTCTTT.

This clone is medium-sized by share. This CDR3 reads CASRHPYPGSTDTQYF. The CDR3 DNA follows: TGTGCCAGCAGACACCCTTACCCAGGGAGCACAGATACGCAGTATTTT. V gene TRBV11-2 combines with J gene TRBJ2-3, with D possibly matching TRBD1 (5 bases). Trimming stripped 6 bases from V and 0 bases from J, with 16 bases between. The V gene's germline CDR1 is SGHAT and CDR2 FQNNGV. This CDR3 has 16 amino acids.

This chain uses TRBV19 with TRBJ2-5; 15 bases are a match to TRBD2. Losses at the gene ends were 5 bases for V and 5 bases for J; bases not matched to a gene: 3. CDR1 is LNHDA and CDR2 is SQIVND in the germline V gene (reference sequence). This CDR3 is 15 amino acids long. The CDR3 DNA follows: TGTGCCAGTAGTGGACTAGCGGGGGGGCCCGAGACCCAGTACTTC. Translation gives CASSGLAGGPETQYF.

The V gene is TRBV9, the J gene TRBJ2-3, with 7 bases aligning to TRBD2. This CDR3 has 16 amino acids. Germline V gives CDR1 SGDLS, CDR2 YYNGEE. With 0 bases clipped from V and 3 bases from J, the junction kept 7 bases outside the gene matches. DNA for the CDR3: TGTGCCAGCAGCGTAGTTGAAGCGGGGATAACAGATACGCAGTATTTT. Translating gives CASSVVEAGITDTQYF.

CDR3 loop: CASSAGVSSYEQYF. The DNA for the CDR3 is TGTGCCAGCAGCGCGGGTGTTTCCTCCTACGAGCAGTACTTC. The rearrangement joins TRBV9 to TRBJ2-7; unclear D gene. Trimming left V 3 bases short and J 0 bases short, with 10 bases between. The CDR3 has 14 residues. CDR1 is SGDLS, CDR2 YYNGEE, per germline.

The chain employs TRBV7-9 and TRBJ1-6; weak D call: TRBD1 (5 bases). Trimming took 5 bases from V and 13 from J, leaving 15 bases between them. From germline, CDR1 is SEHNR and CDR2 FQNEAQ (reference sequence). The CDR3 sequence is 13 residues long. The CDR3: CASSEKPRVPLHF. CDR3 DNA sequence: TGTGCCAGCAGCGAAAAGCCCAGGGTCCCCCTCCACTTT.

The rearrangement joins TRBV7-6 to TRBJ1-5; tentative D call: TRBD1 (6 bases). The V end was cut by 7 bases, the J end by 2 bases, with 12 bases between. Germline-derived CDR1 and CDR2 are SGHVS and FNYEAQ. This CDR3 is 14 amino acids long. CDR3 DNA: TGTGCCAGCACCAAGGGGGAAGGCAATCAGCCCCAGCATTTT. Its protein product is CASTKGEGNQPQHF.

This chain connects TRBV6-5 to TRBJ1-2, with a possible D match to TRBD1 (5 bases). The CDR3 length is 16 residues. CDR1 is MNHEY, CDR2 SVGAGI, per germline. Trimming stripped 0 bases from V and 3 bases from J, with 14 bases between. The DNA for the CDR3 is TGTGCCAGCAGTTACTCCACAGGCCCCACTGACTATGGCTACACCTTC. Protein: CASSYSTGPTDYGYTF.

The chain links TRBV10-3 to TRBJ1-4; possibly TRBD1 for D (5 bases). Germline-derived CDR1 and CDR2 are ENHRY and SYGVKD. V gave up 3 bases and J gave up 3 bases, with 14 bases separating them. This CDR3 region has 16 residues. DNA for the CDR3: TGTGCCATCAGTGACCCGGACAACTCGGCTAATGAAAAACTGTTTTTT. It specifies CAISDPDNSANEKLFF.

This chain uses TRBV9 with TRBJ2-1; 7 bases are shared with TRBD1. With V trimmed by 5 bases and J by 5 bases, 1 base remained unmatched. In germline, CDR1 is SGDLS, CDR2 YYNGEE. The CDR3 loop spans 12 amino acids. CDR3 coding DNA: TGTGCCAGCAGTGACAGGGACAATGAGCAGTTCTTC. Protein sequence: CASSDRDNEQFF. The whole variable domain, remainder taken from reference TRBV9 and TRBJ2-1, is DSGVTQTPKHLITATGQRVTLRCSPRSGDLSVYWYQQSLDQGLQFLIQYYNGEERAKGNILERFSAQQFPDLHSELNLSSLELGDSALYFCASSDRDNEQFFGPGTRLTVL.

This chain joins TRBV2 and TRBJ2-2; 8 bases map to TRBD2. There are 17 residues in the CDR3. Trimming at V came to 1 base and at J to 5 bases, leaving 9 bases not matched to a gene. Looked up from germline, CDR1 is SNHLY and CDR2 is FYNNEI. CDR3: CASSEGGLEVRTGELFF. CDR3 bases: TGTGCCAGCAGTGAAGGGGGACTAGAAGTGCGTACCGGGGAGCTGTTTTTT.

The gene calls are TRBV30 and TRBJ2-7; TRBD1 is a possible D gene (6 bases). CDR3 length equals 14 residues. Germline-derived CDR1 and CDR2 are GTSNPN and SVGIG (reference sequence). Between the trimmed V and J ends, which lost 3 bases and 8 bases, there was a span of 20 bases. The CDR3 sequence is CAWSGMSQGRQQYF. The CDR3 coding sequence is TGTGCCTGGAGCGGAATGAGTCAGGGGCGGCAGCAGTACTTC.

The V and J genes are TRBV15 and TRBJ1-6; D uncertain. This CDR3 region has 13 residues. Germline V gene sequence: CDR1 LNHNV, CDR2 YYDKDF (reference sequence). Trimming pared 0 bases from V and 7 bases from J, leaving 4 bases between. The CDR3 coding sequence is TGTGCCACCAGCAGAGACAGGAATTCACCCCTCCACTTT. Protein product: CATSRDRNSPLHF.

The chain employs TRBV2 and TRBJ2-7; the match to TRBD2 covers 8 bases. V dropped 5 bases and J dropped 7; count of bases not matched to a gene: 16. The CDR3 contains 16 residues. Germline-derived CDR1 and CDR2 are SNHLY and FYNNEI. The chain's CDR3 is CASSPEVGGLGGEQYF. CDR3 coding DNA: TGTGCCAGCAGTCCCGAGGTAGGGGGACTAGGGGGTGAGCAGTACTTC.

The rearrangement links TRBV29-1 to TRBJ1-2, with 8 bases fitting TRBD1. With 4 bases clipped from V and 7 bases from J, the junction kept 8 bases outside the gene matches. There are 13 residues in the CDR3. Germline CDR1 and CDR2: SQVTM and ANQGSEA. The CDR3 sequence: CSVGAGGTPGYTF. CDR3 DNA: TGCAGCGTTGGGGCAGGGGGCACGCCTGGCTACACCTTC.

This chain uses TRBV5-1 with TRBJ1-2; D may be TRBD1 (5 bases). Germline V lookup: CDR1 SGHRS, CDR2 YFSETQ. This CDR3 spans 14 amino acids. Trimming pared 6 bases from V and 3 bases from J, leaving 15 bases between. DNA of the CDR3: TGCGCCAGCACCCTAGGGTTCAGGGACTATGGCTACACCTTC. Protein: CASTLGFRDYGYTF.

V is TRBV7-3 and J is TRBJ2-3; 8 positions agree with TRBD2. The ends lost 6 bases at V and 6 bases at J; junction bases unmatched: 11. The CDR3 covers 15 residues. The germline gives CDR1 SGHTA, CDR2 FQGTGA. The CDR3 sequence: CASSHSGEASDTQYF. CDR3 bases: TGTGCCAGCAGTCATAGCGGGGAGGCATCTGATACGCAGTATTTT.

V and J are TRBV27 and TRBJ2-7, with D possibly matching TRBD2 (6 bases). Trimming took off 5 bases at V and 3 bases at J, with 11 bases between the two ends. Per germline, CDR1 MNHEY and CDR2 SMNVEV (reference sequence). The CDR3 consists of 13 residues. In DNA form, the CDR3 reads TGTGCCAGCAGTCCCTCGGGGGACTACGAGCAGTACTTC. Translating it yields CASSPSGDYEQYF.

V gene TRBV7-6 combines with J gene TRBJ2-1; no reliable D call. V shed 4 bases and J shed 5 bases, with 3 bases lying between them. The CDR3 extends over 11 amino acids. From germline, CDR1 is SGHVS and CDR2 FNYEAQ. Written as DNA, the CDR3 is TGTGCCAGCAGCTCAAACAATGAGCAGTTCTTC. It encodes CASSSNNEQFF.

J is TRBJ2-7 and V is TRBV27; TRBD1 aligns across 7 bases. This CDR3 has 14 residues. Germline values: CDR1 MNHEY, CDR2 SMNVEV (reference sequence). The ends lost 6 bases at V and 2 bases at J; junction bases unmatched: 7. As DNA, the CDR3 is TGTGCCAGCAGCTGGGACAGCAAACCCTACGAGCAGTACTTC. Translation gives CASSWDSKPYEQYF.

This CDR3 reads CASSQGRVEAFF. The CDR3 coding sequence is TGTGCCAGCAGCCAGGGTCGGGTTGAAGCTTTCTTT. This chain joins TRBV14 and TRBJ1-1; D gene ambiguous. CDR1 is SGHDN, CDR2 FVKESK, per germline. CDR3 length: 12 amino acids. V dropped 3 bases and J dropped 7 bases, with 9 bases sitting between them.

CDR3 residues: CASSSSPGQTTNDGNTIYF. CDR3 coding DNA: TGTGCCAGCAGCTCTTCCCCGGGACAAACTACCAATGATGGAAACACCATATATTTT. The V and J genes are TRBV7-9 and TRBJ1-3, with D perhaps matching TRBD1 (6 bases). This CDR3 region has 19 residues. Between the trimmed V and J ends, which lost 4 bases and 3 bases, there was a span of 25 bases. Per germline, CDR1 SEHNR and CDR2 FQNEAQ (reference sequence).

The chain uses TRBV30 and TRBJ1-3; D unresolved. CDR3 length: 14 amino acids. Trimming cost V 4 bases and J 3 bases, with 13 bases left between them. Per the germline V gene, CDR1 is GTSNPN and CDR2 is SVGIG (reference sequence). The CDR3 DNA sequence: TGTGCCTGGATCCGGGCCGAGGGTGGAAACACCATATATTTT. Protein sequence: CAWIRAEGGNTIYF. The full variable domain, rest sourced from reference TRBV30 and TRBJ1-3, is SQTIHQWPATLVQPVGSPLSLECTVEGTSNPNLYWYRQAAGRGLQLLFYSVGIGQISSEVPQNLSASRPQDRQFILSSKKLLLSDSGFYLCAWIRAEGGNTIYFGEGSWLTVV.

CDR3 in DNA: TGTGCCAGCAGCGTAGAACAGGGATCCTACAATGAGCAGTTCTTC. The encoded protein is CASSVEQGSYNEQFF. The chain has TRBV9 and TRBJ2-1, with D maybe TRBD1 (6 bases). The CDR3 runs 15 residues. Germline V CDR1 and CDR2: SGDLS, YYNGEE. V dropped 0 bases and J dropped 1 base, with 8 bases sitting between them.

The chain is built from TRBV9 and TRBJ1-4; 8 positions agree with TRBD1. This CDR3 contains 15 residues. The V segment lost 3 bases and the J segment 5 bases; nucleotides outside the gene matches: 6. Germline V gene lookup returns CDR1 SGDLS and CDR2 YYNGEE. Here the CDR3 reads CASSGRTGQNEKLFF. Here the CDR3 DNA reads TGTGCCAGCAGCGGACGGACAGGGCAGAATGAAAAACTGTTTTTT.

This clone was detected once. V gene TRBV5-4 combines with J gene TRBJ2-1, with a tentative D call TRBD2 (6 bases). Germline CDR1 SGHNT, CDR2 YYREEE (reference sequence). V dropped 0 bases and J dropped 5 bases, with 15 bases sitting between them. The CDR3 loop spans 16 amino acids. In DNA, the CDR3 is TGTGCCAGCAGCTTGGAGGCGGGGATCCCCCACAATGAGCAGTTCTTC. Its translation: CASSLEAGIPHNEQFF.